The clone carrying this TCR beta chain has more than one count but fewer than ten. The antigen is unknown. This entry comes from a study of cytomegalovirus exposure and HLA in healthy donors. Study findings and constraints: Researchers reported in a later analysis that common viral pathogens appeared linked to several top clusters. Productive status was seen about 90% or about 30% of the time for most TCR beta V segments in an earlier analysis. CMV serostatus was the only recorded immune exposure for donors.

In the PCR, 60 Vbeta and 13 Jbeta primers were used. The method was immunoSEQ multiplex PCR; TCRdb's version includes in-frame clones alone and lacks a portion of them. Of around 300,000 clones in the sample, over 85% were seen once. Trimming took 4 bases from V and 0 from J; bases not matched to a gene: 3. The CDR3 has 15 residues. Germline lookup yields CDR1 KGHSY and CDR2 FQNENV. The clonotype originates from a woman aged 18-29 years in good health and CMV-seronegative. This chain links TRBV16 with TRBJ1-3; 7 bases are a match to TRBD1. The sequenced material came from PBMCs. The CDR3 reads CASSLGQFSGNTIYF. The CDR3 coding sequence is TGTGCCAGCAGCCTGGGACAGTTCTCTGGAAACACCATATATTTT.